The T cell receptor beta chain under discussion was sequenced for a study of T cell responses to AZD1222 COVID-19 vaccine. Study details: Second-dose schedules of about 4 or about 12 weeks were combined. Study-level points and caveats: Just a handful of AZD1222 recipients were seropositive at baseline. Spike-specific TCR breadth and depth were elevated following two AZD1222 doses. In the spike-specific TCR repertoire, nearly half reportedly target unmutated variant regions.

The table came from immunoSEQ multiplex PCR; TCRdb's copy has only in-frame clones and leaves some out. This table has about 100,000 clones, about 83% appearing once. V was trimmed by 3 bases and J by 4 bases, leaving 14 bases between them. The CDR3 is 15 residues long. Germline CDR1 reads SGHDT; CDR2 reads YYEEEE. Notes on this clone: Its antigen remains unidentified.

Sample: peripheral blood, taken on day 0 of AZD1222 vaccination. The chain joins TRBV5-6 to TRBJ2-1; D is ambiguous. This TCR derives from an adult in good health. The CDR3 here is CASSYGLQAYNEQFF. The CDR3 DNA sequence: TGTGCCAGCAGCTATGGTCTCCAGGCTTACAATGAGCAGTTCTTC. The full variable domain, completed using reference TRBV5-6 and TRBJ2-1, is DAGVTQSPTHLIKTRGQQVTLRCSPKSGHDTVSWYQQALGQGPQFIFQYYEEEERQRGNFPDRFSGHQFPNYSSELNVNALLLGDSALYLCASSYGLQAYNEQFFGPGTRLTVL.